The 8 T cell receptor beta chains reported below all come from one sample, sequenced in a study of blood T cell repertoires in COVID-19. Data came from immunoSEQ multiplex PCR; TCRdb stores just in-frame clones and leaves some out. This repertoire shows about 220,000 clones, 70% to 90% found once; its top ten account for 2.9%. Sequencing was carried out using peripheral blood. These receptors all stem from a man aged 45-65 years who had recovered from COVID-19.

The J gene is TRBJ2-1, the V gene TRBV11-3; D might be TRBD2 (6 bases). This CDR3 has 15 amino acids. From germline, CDR1 is SGHNT and CDR2 YENEEA. Trimming left V 4 bases short and J 2 bases short, with 12 bases between. CDR3 protein: CASSSSGSTYNEQFF. The CDR3 nucleotides are TGTGCCAGCAGCTCAAGCGGGTCCACCTACAATGAGCAGTTCTTC.

The CDR3 region is CAWSVFSSAGVSYEQYF. CDR3 in DNA: TGTGCCTGGAGTGTATTTAGTTCGGCGGGAGTATCCTACGAGCAGTACTTC. The V and J genes are TRBV30 and TRBJ2-7; 7 nucleotides line up with TRBD2. J was trimmed by 1 base and V by 0 bases; bases with no gene match: 12. CDR3 size: 17 residues. Germline V gene data show CDR1 as GTSNPN and CDR2 as SVGIG (reference sequence).

CDR3 sequence: CASSLVLAGDTQYF. DNA of the CDR3: TGTGCCAGCAGTTTAGTCCTAGCGGGAGATACGCAGTATTTT. The chain employs TRBV28 and TRBJ2-3, with 8 bases aligning to TRBD2. This CDR3 region has 14 residues. The germline CDR1 and CDR2 sequences are MDHEN and SYDVKM. V was pared by 2 bases and J by 5 bases, with 3 bases of the junction left unmatched.

The chain combines TRBV18 with TRBJ2-1; 12 bases match TRBD2. The CDR3 is 17 residues long. CDR1 is KGHSH, CDR2 LQKENI, per germline. With V trimmed by 3 bases and J by 6 bases, 9 bases remained unmatched. The CDR3 protein is CASSPLGLAGSGNEQFF. The DNA for the CDR3 is TGTGCCAGCTCACCGCTTGGACTAGCGGGGTCGGGCAATGAGCAGTTCTTC.

The chain employs TRBV11-2 and TRBJ1-2; TRBD1 agrees at 11 bases. J was trimmed by 6 bases and V by 2 bases; bases with no gene match: 8. Germline lookup yields CDR1 SGHAT and CDR2 FQNNGV. This CDR3 is 16 amino acids long. The CDR3 protein is CASSLRMDRGRNGYTF. The DNA of the CDR3 is TGTGCCAGCAGCTTACGAATGGACAGGGGGCGTAATGGCTACACCTTC.

This chain uses TRBV28 with TRBJ2-7; no firm D call. Between the trimmed V and J ends, which lost 1 base and 9 bases, there was a span of 10 bases. The CDR3 loop spans 12 amino acids. Germline V gives CDR1 MDHEN, CDR2 SYDVKM. The CDR3 sequence is CASSLYPTGQYF. CDR3 DNA: TGTGCCAGCAGTTTATATCCAACCGGGCAGTACTTC.

The J gene is TRBJ2-7, the V gene TRBV18; maybe TRBD1 (6 bases). CDR1 is KGHSH and CDR2 is LQKENI in the germline V gene. V was clipped by 0 bases and J by 2 bases, with 11 bases between them. This CDR3 contains 15 residues. The CDR3 DNA is TGTGCCAGCTCACCACCCACAGGGAACCCCTACGAGCAGTACTTC. Translated: CASSPPTGNPYEQYF.

This chain connects TRBV5-1 to TRBJ1-4; D is unresolved. The CDR3 length is 13 residues. V was clipped by 2 bases and J by 7 bases, with 9 bases between them. From germline, CDR1 is SGHRS and CDR2 YFSETQ. The CDR3 protein is CASSFLGGEKLFF. DNA of the CDR3: TGCGCCAGCAGCTTCTTAGGAGGTGAAAAACTGTTTTTT. Full variable domain (missing parts from reference TRBV5-1 and TRBJ1-4): KAGVTQTPRYLIKTRGQQVTLSCSPISGHRSVSWYQQTPGQGLQFLFEYFSETQRNKGNFPGRFSGRQFSNSRSEMNVSTLELGDSALYLCASSFLGGEKLFFGSGTQLSVL.